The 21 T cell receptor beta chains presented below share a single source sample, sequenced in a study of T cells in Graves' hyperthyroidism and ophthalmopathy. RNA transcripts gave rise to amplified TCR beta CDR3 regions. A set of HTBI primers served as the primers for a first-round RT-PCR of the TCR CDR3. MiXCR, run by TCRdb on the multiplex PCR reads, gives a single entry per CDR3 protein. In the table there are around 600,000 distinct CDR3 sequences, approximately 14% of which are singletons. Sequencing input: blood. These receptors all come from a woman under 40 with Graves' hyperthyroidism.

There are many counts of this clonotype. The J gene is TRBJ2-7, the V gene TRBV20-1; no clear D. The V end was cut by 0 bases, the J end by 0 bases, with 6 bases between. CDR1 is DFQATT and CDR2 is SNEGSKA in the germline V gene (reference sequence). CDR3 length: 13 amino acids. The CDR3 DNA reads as TGCAGTGCTAGAGAGGGCCGCTCCTACGAGCAGTACTTC. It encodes CSAREGRSYEQYF.

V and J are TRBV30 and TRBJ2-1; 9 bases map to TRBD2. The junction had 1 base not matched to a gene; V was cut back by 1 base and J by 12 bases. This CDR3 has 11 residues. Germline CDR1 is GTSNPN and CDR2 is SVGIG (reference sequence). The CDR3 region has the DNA TGTGCCTGGAGTGGCGGGAGGGTGCAGTTCTTC. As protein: CAWSGGRVQFF.

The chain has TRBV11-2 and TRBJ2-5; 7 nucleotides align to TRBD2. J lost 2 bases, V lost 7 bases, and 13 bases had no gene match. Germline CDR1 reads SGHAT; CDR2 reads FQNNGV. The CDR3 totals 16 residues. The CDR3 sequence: CASNPRAGVAQETQYF. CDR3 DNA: TGTGCCAGCAACCCGAGGGCGGGAGTTGCGCAAGAGACCCAGTACTTC. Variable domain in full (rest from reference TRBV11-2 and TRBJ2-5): EAGVAQSPRYKIIEKRQSVAFWCNPISGHATLYWYQQILGQGPKLLIQFQNNGVVDDSQLPKDRFSAERLKGVDSTLKIQPAKLEDSAVYLCASNPRAGVAQETQYFGPGTRLLVL.

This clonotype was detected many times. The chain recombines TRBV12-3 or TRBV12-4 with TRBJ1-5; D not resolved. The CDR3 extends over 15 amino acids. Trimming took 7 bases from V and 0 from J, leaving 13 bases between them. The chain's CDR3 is CASTRTPNSNQPQHF. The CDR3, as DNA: TGTGCCAGCACTAGGACTCCTAATAGCAATCAGCCCCAGCATTTT.

CDR3 in DNA: TGTGCCAGCAGTTCCATCCCGTGGGCGCAGTATTTT. It yields the protein CASSSIPWAQYF. J is TRBJ2-3 and V is TRBV27; D is unresolved. The germline gives CDR1 MNHEY, CDR2 SMNVEV (reference sequence). Deletions cut 4 bases from V and 10 bases from J, with 12 bases between. This CDR3 spans 12 amino acids.

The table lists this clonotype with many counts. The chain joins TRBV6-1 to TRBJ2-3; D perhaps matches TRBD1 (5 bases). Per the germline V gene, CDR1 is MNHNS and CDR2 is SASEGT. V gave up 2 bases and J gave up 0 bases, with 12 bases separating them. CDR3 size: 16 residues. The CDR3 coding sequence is TGTGCCAGCAGTGAATGGAGTGGGGCTAGCACAGATACGCAGTATTTT. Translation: CASSEWSGASTDTQYF.

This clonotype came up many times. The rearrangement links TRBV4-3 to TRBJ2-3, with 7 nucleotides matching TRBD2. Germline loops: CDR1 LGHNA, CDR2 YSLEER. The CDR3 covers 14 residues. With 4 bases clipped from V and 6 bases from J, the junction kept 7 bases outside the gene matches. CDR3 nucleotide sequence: TGCGCCAGCAGCCCAGAGGCGGGGGTTGATACGCAGTATTTT. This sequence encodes CASSPEAGVDTQYF.

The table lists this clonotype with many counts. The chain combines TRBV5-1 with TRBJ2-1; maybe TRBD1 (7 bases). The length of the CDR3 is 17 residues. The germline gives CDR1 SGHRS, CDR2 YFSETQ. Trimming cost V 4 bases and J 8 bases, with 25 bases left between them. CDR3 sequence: CASSRDREILASDEQFF. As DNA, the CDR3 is TGCGCCAGCAGCCGAGACAGGGAGATCCTAGCGTCCGATGAGCAGTTCTTC. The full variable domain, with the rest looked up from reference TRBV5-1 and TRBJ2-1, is KAGVTQTPRYLIKTRGQQVTLSCSPISGHRSVSWYQQTPGQGLQFLFEYFSETQRNKGNFPGRFSGRQFSNSRSEMNVSTLELGDSALYLCASSRDREILASDEQFFGPGTRLTVL.

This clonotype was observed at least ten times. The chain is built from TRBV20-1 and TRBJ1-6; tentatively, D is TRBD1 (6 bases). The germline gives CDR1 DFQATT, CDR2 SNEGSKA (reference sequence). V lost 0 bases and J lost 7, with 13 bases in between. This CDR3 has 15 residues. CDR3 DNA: TGCAGTGCTAGAGAGAGCCAGGGGAACAATTCACCCCTCCACTTT. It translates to CSARESQGNNSPLHF.

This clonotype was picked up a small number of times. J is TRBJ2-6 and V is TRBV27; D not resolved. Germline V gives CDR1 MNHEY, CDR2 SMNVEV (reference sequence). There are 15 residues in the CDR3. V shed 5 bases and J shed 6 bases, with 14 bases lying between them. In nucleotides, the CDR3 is TGTGCCAGCAGTCCCAGTGGGATGGAGGCCAACGTCCTGACTTTC. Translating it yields CASSPSGMEANVLTF.

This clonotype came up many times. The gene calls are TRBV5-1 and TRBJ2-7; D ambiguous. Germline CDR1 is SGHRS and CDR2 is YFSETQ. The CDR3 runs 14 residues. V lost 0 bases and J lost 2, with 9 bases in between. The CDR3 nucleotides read TGCGCCAGCAGCTTGGACTCGAACGCCTACGAGCAGTACTTC. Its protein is CASSLDSNAYEQYF. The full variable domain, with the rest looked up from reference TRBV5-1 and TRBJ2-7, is KAGVTQTPRYLIKTRGQQVTLSCSPISGHRSVSWYQQTPGQGLQFLFEYFSETQRNKGNFPGRFSGRQFSNSRSEMNVSTLELGDSALYLCASSLDSNAYEQYFGPGTRLTVT.

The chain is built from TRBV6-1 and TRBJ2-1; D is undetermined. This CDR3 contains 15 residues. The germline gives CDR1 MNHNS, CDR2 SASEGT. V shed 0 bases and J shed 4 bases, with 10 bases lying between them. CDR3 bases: TGTGCCAGCAGTGAAGCTCCGGCAGCGTACAATGAGCAGTTCTTC. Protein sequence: CASSEAPAAYNEQFF.

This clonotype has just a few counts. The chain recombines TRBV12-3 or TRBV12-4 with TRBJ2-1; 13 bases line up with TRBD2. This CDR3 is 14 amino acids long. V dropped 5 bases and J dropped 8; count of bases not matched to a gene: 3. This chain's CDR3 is CASSETSGRHEQFF. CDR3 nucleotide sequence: TGTGCCAGCAGTGAGACTAGCGGGAGGCATGAGCAGTTCTTC.

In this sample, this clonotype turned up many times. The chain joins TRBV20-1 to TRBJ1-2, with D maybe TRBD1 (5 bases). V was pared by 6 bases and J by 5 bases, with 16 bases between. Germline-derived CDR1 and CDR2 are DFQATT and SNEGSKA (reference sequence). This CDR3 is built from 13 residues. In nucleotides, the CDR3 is TGCAGTGCCCAGGGAGGTGGGAGTTATGGCTACACCTTC. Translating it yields CSAQGGGSYGYTF.

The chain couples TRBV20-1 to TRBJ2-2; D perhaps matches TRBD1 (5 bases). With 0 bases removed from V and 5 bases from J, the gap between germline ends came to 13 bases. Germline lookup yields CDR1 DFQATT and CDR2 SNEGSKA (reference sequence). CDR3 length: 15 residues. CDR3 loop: CSARDWGRGTGELFF. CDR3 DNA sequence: TGCAGTGCTAGAGATTGGGGCAGAGGAACCGGGGAGCTGTTTTTT.

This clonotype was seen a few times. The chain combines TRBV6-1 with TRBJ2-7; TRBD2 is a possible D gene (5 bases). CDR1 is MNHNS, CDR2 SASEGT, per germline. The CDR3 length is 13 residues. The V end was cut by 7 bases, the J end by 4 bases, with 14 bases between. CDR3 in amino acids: CASKGGRGYEQYF. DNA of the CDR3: TGTGCCAGCAAAGGCGGCAGAGGGTACGAGCAGTACTTC.

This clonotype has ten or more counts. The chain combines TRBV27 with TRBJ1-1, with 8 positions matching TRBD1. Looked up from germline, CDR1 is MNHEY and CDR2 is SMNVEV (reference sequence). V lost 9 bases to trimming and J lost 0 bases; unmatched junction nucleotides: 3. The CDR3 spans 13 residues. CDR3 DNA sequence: TGTGCCAGGACAGGGGATATGAACACTGAAGCTTTCTTT. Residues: CARTGDMNTEAFF.

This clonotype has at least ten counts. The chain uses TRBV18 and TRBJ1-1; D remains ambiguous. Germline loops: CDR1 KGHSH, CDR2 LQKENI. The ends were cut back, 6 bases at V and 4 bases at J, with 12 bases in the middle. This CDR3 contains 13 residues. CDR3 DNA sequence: TGTGCCAGCTCTAGCCTGGAGGGCACTGAAGCTTTCTTT. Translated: CASSSLEGTEAFF.

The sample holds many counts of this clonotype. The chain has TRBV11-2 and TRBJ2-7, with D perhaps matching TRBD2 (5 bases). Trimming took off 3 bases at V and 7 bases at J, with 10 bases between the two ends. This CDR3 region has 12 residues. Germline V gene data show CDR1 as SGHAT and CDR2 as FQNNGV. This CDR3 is CASSFVRTEQYF. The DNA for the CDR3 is TGTGCCAGCAGCTTTGTAAGGACTGAGCAGTACTTC.

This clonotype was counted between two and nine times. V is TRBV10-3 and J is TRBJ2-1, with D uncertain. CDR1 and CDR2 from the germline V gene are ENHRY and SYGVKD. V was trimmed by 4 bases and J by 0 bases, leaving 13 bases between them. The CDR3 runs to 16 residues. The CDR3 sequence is CAISAIELDSYNEQFF. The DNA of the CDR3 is TGTGCCATCAGTGCTATCGAGCTGGACTCCTACAATGAGCAGTTCTTC.

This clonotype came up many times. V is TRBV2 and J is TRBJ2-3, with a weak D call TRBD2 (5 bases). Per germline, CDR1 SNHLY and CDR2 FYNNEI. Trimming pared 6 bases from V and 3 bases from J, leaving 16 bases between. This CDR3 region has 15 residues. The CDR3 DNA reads TGTGCCAGCAGCGAGGGCGGTCCTTCGACAGATACGCAGTATTTT. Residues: CASSEGGPSTDTQYF.